What follows are 18 T cell receptor beta chains derived from one specimen sequenced in a study of response to subunit inactivated influenza vaccine. TCRdb re-called the RT-PCR reads with MiXCR, one entry per CDR3 protein. The table has approximately 730,000 distinct CDR3 sequences, approximately 15% seen once. Material: PBMCs from blood, obtained 14 days before vaccination. These TCRs come from a man aged 50-60 years who received an inactivated influenza vaccine.

V is TRBV11-2 and J is TRBJ2-5, with TRBD2 matching 11 bases. From germline, CDR1 is SGHAT and CDR2 FQNNGV. V was clipped by 2 bases and J by 5 bases; unmatched bases: 10. The CDR3 runs to 17 residues. The CDR3 DNA sequence: TGTGCCAGCAGCTTAATAACTAGCGGGGGATTCGGGGAGACCCAGTACTTC. Its translation is CASSLITSGGFGETQYF. Supplemented by reference TRBV11-2 and TRBJ2-5, the full variable domain reads EAGVAQSPRYKIIEKRQSVAFWCNPISGHATLYWYQQILGQGPKLLIQFQNNGVVDDSQLPKDRFSAERLKGVDSTLKIQPAKLEDSAVYLCASSLITSGGFGETQYFGPGTRLLVL.

The chain combines TRBV4-1 with TRBJ1-3; perhaps TRBD1 as D (5 bases). CDR1 MGHRA and CDR2 YSYEKL come from the germline V gene. The CDR3 has 14 residues. V lost 3 bases to trimming and J lost 7 bases, with 13 bases between them. CDR3 nucleotides: TGCGCCAGCAGCCAGGGGACTAATCTGAACACCATATATTTT. Protein product: CASSQGTNLNTIYF.

The table lists this clonotype with a few counts. The chain employs TRBV7-9 and TRBJ1-2, with 9 bases identical to TRBD1. V shed 10 bases, J shed 6 bases, and the junction held 9 bases outside the gene matches. Germline lookup yields CDR1 SEHNR and CDR2 FQNEAQ (reference sequence). The CDR3 contains 13 residues. CDR3 nucleotide sequence: TGTGCCACTACAAACAGGGGGCAAAATGGCTACACCTTC. As protein: CATTNRGQNGYTF.

J is TRBJ2-3 and V is TRBV4-3, with 8 nucleotides matching TRBD1. Germline CDR1 LGHNA, CDR2 YSLEER. The CDR3 extends over 16 amino acids. J was trimmed by 4 bases and V by 3 bases; bases with no gene match: 9. The CDR3 DNA is TGCGCCAGCAGCCAGCGGACAGGGACGAGGGCAGATACGCAGTATTTT. Translated, it gives CASSQRTGTRADTQYF.

In its sample, this clonotype was seen many times. The chain couples TRBV27 to TRBJ2-5, with TRBD2 matching 10 bases. The trim removed 1 base at V and 1 base at J, leaving 6 bases unmatched. CDR1 is MNHEY, CDR2 SMNVEV, per germline (reference sequence). The CDR3 extends over 17 amino acids. The CDR3 here is CASSLLGASGSQETQYF. The CDR3, as DNA: TGTGCCAGCAGTTTATTAGGAGCTAGCGGGAGCCAAGAGACCCAGTACTTC.

The chain carries TRBV28 and TRBJ1-5, with D tentatively TRBD1 (6 bases). The CDR3 runs 14 residues. Between the trimmed V and J ends, which lost 1 base and 7 bases, there was a span of 11 bases. CDR1 is MDHEN, CDR2 SYDVKM, per germline. CDR3 amino acids: CASSLYRVGQPQHF. The CDR3 DNA reads as TGTGCCAGCAGTTTATACAGGGTTGGACAGCCCCAGCATTTT.

This clonotype has just a few counts. The rearrangement joins TRBV7-9 to TRBJ2-1; 14 bases are a match to TRBD2. The CDR3 runs 15 residues. Losses at the gene ends were 6 bases for V and 9 bases for J; bases not matched to a gene: 7. Germline V CDR1 and CDR2: SEHNR, FQNEAQ (reference sequence). The CDR3 DNA reads as TGTGCCAGCAGGCCAGGGACTAGCGGGAGTCCTGAGCAGTTCTTC. Residues: CASRPGTSGSPEQFF.

This clonotype appeared a few times. The chain couples TRBV19 to TRBJ2-2, with D possibly matching TRBD2 (5 bases). This CDR3 region has 18 residues. V lost 5 bases and J lost 4, with 23 bases in between. CDR1 and CDR2 from the germline V gene are LNHDA and SQIVND (reference sequence). The CDR3 DNA follows: TGTGCCAGTAGTGACGGCTTTTGGTTTGGGCGGGTCACCGGGGAGCTGTTTTTT. It codes for CASSDGFWFGRVTGELFF.

The table lists this clonotype with many counts. Sequence at one end of the junction differs from germline and may be a read error. The V gene is TRBV5-1, the J gene TRBJ2-7, with TRBD2 matching over 10 bases. The CDR3 contains 14 residues. Germline V lookup: CDR1 SGHRS, CDR2 YFSETQ. The CDR3 sequence: CASSPSGSSYEQYF. The CDR3 DNA follows: TGTGCCAGCAGCCCTAGCGGGAGCTCCTACGAGCAGTACTTC. The full variable domain, rest sourced from reference TRBV5-1 and TRBJ2-7, is KAGVTQTPRYLIKTRGQQVTLSCSPISGHRSVSWYQQTPGQGLQFLFEYFSETQRNKGNFPGRFSGRQFSNSRSEMNVSTLELGDSALYLCASSPSGSSYEQYFGPGTRLTVT.

The chain couples TRBV10-3 to TRBJ2-5; TRBD2 agrees at 13 bases. The V segment lost 5 bases and the J segment 2 bases; nucleotides outside the gene matches: 2. Germline V gene lookup returns CDR1 ENHRY and CDR2 SYGVKD. This CDR3 is 15 amino acids long. CDR3 coding DNA: TGTGCCATCAGTATGGGACTAGCGGGACAAGAGACCCAGTACTTC. Its translation is CAISMGLAGQETQYF.

The chain couples TRBV20-1 to TRBJ2-3; TRBD2 matches at 8 bases. This CDR3 is built from 16 residues. Germline V gene data show CDR1 as DFQATT and CDR2 as SNEGSKA (reference sequence). With V trimmed by 6 bases and J by 4 bases, 15 bases remained unmatched. CDR3 sequence reads: CSASPHLGRAADTQYF. DNA of the CDR3: TGCAGTGCCAGCCCACATCTCGGGAGGGCAGCAGATACGCAGTATTTT.

A word on this clonotype: The junction and the germline gene differ at one end; a read error may be behind it. V and J are TRBV12-3 or TRBV12-4 and TRBJ2-1; TRBD2 might be the D (5 bases). The length of the CDR3 is 11 residues. CDR3 residues: CASSSLSEWDF. The CDR3 bases are TGTGCCAGCAGTTCCCTTAGCGAGTGGGACTTC.

The DNA for the CDR3 is TGTGCCAGCTTTACTTCCGGGACAGTCCTAGATGAGCAGTTCTTC. Its protein is CASFTSGTVLDEQFF. The V and J genes are TRBV6-5 and TRBJ2-1, with TRBD1 matching over 7 bases. The CDR3 runs to 15 residues. The germline gives CDR1 MNHEY, CDR2 SVGAGI. V shed 8 bases and J 8 bases; nucleotides not matched to a gene: 15.

This clonotype was counted a few times. The gene calls are TRBV10-3 and TRBJ2-6; the D gene could be TRBD1 or TRBD2 (5 bases each). Germline V gene sequence: CDR1 ENHRY, CDR2 SYGVKD. V lost 6 bases and J lost 2, with 17 bases in between. The CDR3 length is 17 residues. CDR3 loop: CAISGTWEVTGANVLTF. For the CDR3, the DNA is TGTGCCATCAGCGGGACGTGGGAAGTCACTGGGGCCAACGTCCTGACTTTC.

The chain links TRBV6-2 or TRBV6-3 to TRBJ2-4; tentatively, D is TRBD1 or TRBD2 (5 bases each). Per the germline V gene, CDR1 is MNHEY and CDR2 is SVGEGT. Trimming shortened V by 7 bases and J by 0 bases, and 10 bases separated the two germline ends. This CDR3 region has 14 residues. Here the CDR3 reads CASTGPIAKNIQYF. The CDR3 DNA reads as TGTGCCAGCACGGGACCGATAGCCAAAAACATTCAGTACTTC.

The table lists this clonotype with many counts. The J gene is TRBJ1-1, the V gene TRBV29-1; D gene ambiguous. The CDR3 is 13 amino acids. V was cut by 3 bases and J by 1 base, with 9 bases left in between. In germline, CDR1 is SQVTM, CDR2 ANQGSEA. The CDR3: CSVELQKNTEAFF. CDR3 bases: TGCAGCGTTGAGTTACAGAAGAACACTGAAGCTTTCTTT.

The sample holds many counts of this clonotype. Relative to the germline gene, one junction end is altered; a read error may explain this. DNA of the CDR3: TGCGCCAGCAGCTCACCGAACACCGGGGAGCTGTTTTTT. This encodes CASSSPNTGELFF. The rearrangement uses TRBV7-2 and TRBJ2-2; D call uncertain. The CDR3 runs 13 residues. Germline loops: CDR1 SGHTA, CDR2 FQGNSA.

The V gene is TRBV14, the J gene TRBJ2-5; D is unclear. Trimming left V 2 bases short and J 1 base short, with 11 bases between. This CDR3 region has 15 residues. CDR1 and CDR2 from the germline V gene are SGHDN and FVKESK. Here the CDR3 reads CASSQYRSLQETQYF. The CDR3 coding sequence is TGTGCCAGCAGCCAATACCGGAGCCTCCAAGAGACCCAGTACTTC.